This T cell receptor (beta chain) was obtained from a study of cytomegalovirus exposure and HLA in healthy donors. J was trimmed by 4 bases and V by 5 bases; bases with no gene match: 11. This CDR3 spans 16 amino acids. Germline loops: CDR1 PRHDT, CDR2 FYEKMQ (reference sequence). The count of this clone is one. Antigen: not known. Study-level points and caveats: Later work associated 17,000 or so TCR beta sequences with HLA alleles at 0.05 false discovery rate. TCR beta V segments were, for the most part, productive about 87% or about 30% of the time in an earlier analysis. A later look showed TCR association rates differing by HLA locus, highest for DRB1 and lowest for HLA-C.

It was with 60 Vbeta and 13 Jbeta primers that the PCR ran. Profiled with immunoSEQ multiplex PCR; TCRdb holds only in-frame clones, not every one. This sample has fewer than 200,000 clones, with 70% to 80% found just once. This clonotype was obtained from a young man in good health and CMV-seronegative. The rearrangement uses TRBV13 and TRBJ2-7; 10 bases map to TRBD1. Sequencing was done on a sample of PBMCs. CDR3 nucleotide sequence: TGTGCCAGCAGCCTCCGGACAGGGGGGGGCGTGTACGAGCAGTACTTC. It is translated as CASSLRTGGGVYEQYF.